This T cell receptor (beta chain) was identified in a study of pediatric ulcerative colitis. In regard to this clone: Its antigen remains unknown.

Samples were sequenced at Survey level, maximum 500,000 reads. This table comes from immunoSEQ multiplex PCR, and its TCRdb copy is limited to in-frame clones, with some not included. The repertoire includes approximately 60,000 clones, about nine tenths of them detected once, and nearly 3.5% sits in the top ten. Between the trimmed V and J ends, which lost 3 bases and 0 bases, there was a span of 8 bases. The CDR3 is made up of 14 amino acids. Germline V lookup: CDR1 SGHAT, CDR2 FQNNGV. Study-level results: Ulcerative colitis patients shared more blood-rectal clones than controls. Substantially fewer templates came from a couple of patients' blood samples.

Sequenced input: blood. The V and J genes are TRBV11-2 and TRBJ1-1; D uncertain. This receptor was taken from a boy between 10 and 17 years old with severe ulcerative colitis. CDR3 nucleotide sequence: TGTGCCAGCAGCTTTTTGGGAGTGAACACTGAAGCTTTCTTT. Amino acids: CASSFLGVNTEAFF.